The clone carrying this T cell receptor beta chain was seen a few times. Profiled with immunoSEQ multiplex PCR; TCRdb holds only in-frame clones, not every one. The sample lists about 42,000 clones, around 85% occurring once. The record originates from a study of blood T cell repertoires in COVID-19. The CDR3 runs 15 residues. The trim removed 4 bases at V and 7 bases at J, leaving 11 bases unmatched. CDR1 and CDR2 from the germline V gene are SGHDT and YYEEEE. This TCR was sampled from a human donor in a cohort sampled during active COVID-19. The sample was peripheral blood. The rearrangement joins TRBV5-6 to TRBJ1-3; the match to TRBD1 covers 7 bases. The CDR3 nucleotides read TGTGCCAGCAGCCACCGACAGGGCGGGAGGAACACCATATATTTT. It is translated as CASSHRQGGRNTIYF.